The entry below gives a single T cell receptor beta chain sequence along with its context. The antigen is not known. One entry per CDR3 protein, called by TCRdb with MiXCR from the 5' RACE reads. The sample consists of fewer than 350,000 distinct CDR3 sequences, roughly an eighth of them appearing once. The data originate from a study of T-cell memory formation after mild COVID-19. The overall study: Across donors, TCR clusters were largely donor specific. Notes on the study in general: The SARS-CoV-2 specificity of second-wave clones reaching peak at day 37 remained unverified. The pre-infection memory compartment contained some responding clones, suggesting cross-reactive memory joined. CD4+ bias marked clones expanding day 15 to 37, unlike balanced contracting clones.

Germline V gene sequence: CDR1 ENHRY, CDR2 SYGVKD. Between the trimmed V and J ends, which lost 3 bases and 7 bases, there was a span of 18 bases. The CDR3 extends over 15 amino acids. The sample comprised PBMCs or a T cell subset sorted from them (not recorded which). This sequence originates from a man in his late teens or twenties who had mild COVID-19 (a few samples of this study predate the infection). Cell type and time point are not known. This sequence joins TRBV10-3 and TRBJ1-2; D might be TRBD1 (6 bases). CDR3 DNA: TGTGCCATCAGTGATTCGGGTAGGGGGAGTTCTGGCTACACCTTC. Translating gives CAISDSGRGSSGYTF.